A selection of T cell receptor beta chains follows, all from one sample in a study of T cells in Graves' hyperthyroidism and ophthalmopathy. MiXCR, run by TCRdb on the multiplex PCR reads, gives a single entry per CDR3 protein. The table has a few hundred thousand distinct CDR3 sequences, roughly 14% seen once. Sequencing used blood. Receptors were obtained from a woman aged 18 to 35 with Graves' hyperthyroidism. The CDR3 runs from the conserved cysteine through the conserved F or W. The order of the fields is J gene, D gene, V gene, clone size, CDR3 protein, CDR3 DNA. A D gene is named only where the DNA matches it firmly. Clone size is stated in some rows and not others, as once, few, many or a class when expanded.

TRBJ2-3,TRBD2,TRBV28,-,CASSLSAGEVTQYF,TGTGCCAGCAGTTTATCTGCGGGGGAAGTTACGCAGTATTTT
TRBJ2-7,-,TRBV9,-,CASSQTDYPYEQYF,TGTGCCAGCAGCCAAACGGACTACCCCTACGAGCAGTACTTC
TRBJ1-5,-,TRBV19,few,CASSMNRKGFESNQPQHF,TGTGCCAGTAGTATGAACAGGAAAGGGTTTGAAAGCAATCAGCCCCAGCATTTT
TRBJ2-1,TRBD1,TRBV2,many,CASNRDRGSYNEQFF,TGTGCCAGCAATAGGGACAGGGGTTCCTACAATGAGCAGTTCTTC
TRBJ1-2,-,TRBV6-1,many,CASSPDNYGYTF,TGTGCCAGCAGTCCTGACAACTATGGCTACACCTTC
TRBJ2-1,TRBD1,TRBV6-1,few,CASSRTGTGAIDEQFF,TGTGCCAGCAGCCGAACCGGGACAGGGGCGATCGATGAGCAGTTCTTC
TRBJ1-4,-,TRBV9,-,CASSWTESDEKLFF,TGTGCCAGCAGCTGGACAGAGTCGGATGAAAAACTGTTTTTT
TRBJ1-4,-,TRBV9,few,CASTEKWEKLFF,TGTGCCAGCACAGAAAAATGGGAAAAACTGTTTTTT
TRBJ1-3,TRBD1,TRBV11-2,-,CASSFFPDRGIAGNTIYF,TGTGCCAGCAGCTTCTTTCCCGACAGGGGGATCGCTGGAAACACCATATATTTT
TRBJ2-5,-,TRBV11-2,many,CASSRTGTPHLTQETQYF,TGTGCCAGCAGCCGGACCGGGACTCCTCATTTGACCCAAGAGACCCAGTACTTC
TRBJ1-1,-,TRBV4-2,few,CASSQASMNTEAFF,TGTGCCAGCAGCCAAGCTAGCATGAACACTGAAGCTTTCTTT
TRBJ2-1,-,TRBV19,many,CASSRQPSSYNEQFF,TGTGCCAGTAGTCGACAGCCCAGCTCCTACAATGAGCAGTTCTTC
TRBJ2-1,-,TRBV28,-,CASSPHRDRNNEQFF,TGTGCCAGCAGTCCACACAGGGATCGGAACAATGAGCAGTTCTTC
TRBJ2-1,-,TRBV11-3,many,CASSLLQSSYNEQFF,TGTGCCAGCAGCTTATTACAGAGCTCCTACAATGAGCAGTTCTTC
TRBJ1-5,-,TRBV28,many,CASRQRPTVEPQHF,TGTGCCAGCAGACAACGACCCACGGTGGAGCCCCAGCATTTT
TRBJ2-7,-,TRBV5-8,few,CASPPPGHRIYEQYF,TGTGCCAGCCCTCCCCCGGGACATCGAATCTACGAGCAGTACTTC
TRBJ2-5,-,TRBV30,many,CAWSVGGRLETQYF,TGTGCCTGGAGTGTCGGGGGGCGCTTGGAGACCCAGTACTTC
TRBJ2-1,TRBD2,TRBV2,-,CASMRTSGSLYNEQFF,TGTGCCAGCATGAGGACTAGCGGGAGCCTATACAATGAGCAGTTCTTC
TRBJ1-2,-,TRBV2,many,CASGDYGYTF,TGTGCCAGCGGGGACTATGGCTACACCTTC
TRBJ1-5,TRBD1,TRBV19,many,CASSQPGQGATNQPQHF,TGTGCCAGTAGTCAACCGGGACAGGGGGCGACCAATCAGCCCCAGCATTTT
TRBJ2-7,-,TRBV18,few,CASSPREAAEQYF,TGTGCCAGCTCCCCCCGCGAGGCGGCTGAGCAGTACTTC
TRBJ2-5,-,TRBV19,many,CASSMQASSETQYF,TGTGCCAGTAGTATGCAAGCTAGCTCTGAGACCCAGTACTTC
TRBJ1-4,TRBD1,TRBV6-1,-,CAFAGGGEKLFF,TGTGCCTTTGCAGGGGGCGGTGAAAAACTGTTTTTT
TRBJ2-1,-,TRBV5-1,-,CASSWGLTADYYNEQFF,TGCGCCAGCAGCTGGGGGCTCACAGCGGATTACTACAATGAGCAGTTCTTC